A single sample gave rise to the 16 T cell receptor beta chains below, sequenced in a study of T cells in Graves' hyperthyroidism and ophthalmopathy (dated by TCRdb to 2018 to 2020). Library method: multiplex PCR. The instrument was an Illumina HiSeq 2000. The TCR beta CDR3 regions were amplified from RNA transcripts. The first round of RT-PCR for the TCR CDR3 was performed with the HTBI primer set and the Qiagen OneStep RT-PCR kit. Through fastp at Q25 and MiXCR, TCRdb rebuilt clones from the public reads, retaining in-frame beta chains. Each CDR3 protein gets just one entry, which takes the most common genes and DNA from the rows behind it. This sample holds approximately 740,000 distinct CDR3 sequences; 14% were observed only once. The ten largest make up about a tenth of the sample. Sequencing used blood. The receptors were gathered from a woman aged 18 to 35 with Graves' hyperthyroidism.

In DNA, the CDR3 is TGCAGTGTGAGGCACGCGAACACCGGGGAGCTGTTTTTT. This codes for CSVRHANTGELFF. The V and J genes are TRBV20-1 and TRBJ2-2, with D hard to call. CDR1 is DFQATT, CDR2 SNEGSKA, per germline (reference sequence). This CDR3 is 13 amino acids long. V gave up 7 bases and J gave up 0 bases, with 9 bases separating them.

This clonotype was observed a few times. This chain uses TRBV7-9 with TRBJ1-6; D is uncertain. Germline V lookup: CDR1 SEHNR, CDR2 FQNEAQ (reference sequence). V was pared by 0 bases and J by 0 bases, with 15 bases between. The CDR3 spans 19 residues. CDR3: CASSLAHHRESSYNSPLHF. The CDR3 bases are TGTGCCAGCAGCTTAGCGCATCATCGGGAGAGCTCCTATAATTCACCCCTCCACTTT.

The CDR3 spells CASSGSGMGEQYF. In nucleotides, the CDR3 is TGTGCCAGCAGCGGAAGCGGGATGGGGGAGCAGTACTTC. This chain uses TRBV7-6 with TRBJ2-7; TRBD2 aligns across 7 bases. V lost 5 bases to trimming and J lost 7 bases; unmatched junction nucleotides: 8. CDR3 size: 13 residues. Germline CDR1 SGHVS, CDR2 FNYEAQ.

The CDR3 loop reads CASSFTRTEQFF. The CDR3 bases are TGTGCCAGCAGCTTCACTCGGACAGAGCAGTTCTTC. This chain connects TRBV11-2 to TRBJ2-1; tentatively, D is TRBD1 (5 bases). The germline V gene has CDR1 SGHAT and CDR2 FQNNGV. CDR3 length: 12 residues. Trimming shortened V by 3 bases and J by 10 bases, and 10 bases separated the two germline ends.

Turning to this clonotype: Given the absence of the conserved phenylalanine or tryptophan at the CDR3 end, a read error is likely. V gene TRBV6-2 or TRBV6-3 combines with J gene TRBJ1-2, with TRBD1 as a possible D gene (5 bases). CDR1 and CDR2 (germline): MNHEY, SVGEGT. V was pared by 5 bases and J by 5 bases, with 18 bases between. CDR3 length equals 15 residues. CDR3 in DNA: TGTGCCAGCAGTGACAGAAGCAATGGGGTATATGGCTACACCGTC. Its protein product is CASSDRSNGVYGYTV.

This clonotype came up many times. V usage is TRBV20-1 and J usage is TRBJ2-3, with unresolved D. The CDR3 totals 14 residues. With 3 bases removed from V and 0 bases from J, the gap between germline ends came to 10 bases. Germline CDR1 DFQATT, CDR2 SNEGSKA (reference sequence). The CDR3 nucleotides are TGCAGTGCTAGTGGGCTCACTAGCACAGATACGCAGTATTTT. As protein: CSASGLTSTDTQYF.

Many counts were recorded for this clonotype. The chain is built from TRBV6-1 and TRBJ2-1; 8 nucleotides match TRBD2. J gave up 7 bases and V 6 bases, and 5 bases lay outside the gene matches. The CDR3 extends over 13 amino acids. Germline CDR1 MNHNS, CDR2 SASEGT. Written as DNA, the CDR3 is TGTGCCAGCAGATTAGCGGGAACAAATGAGCAGTTCTTC. Translated: CASRLAGTNEQFF.

Remarks on this clonotype: A much larger clone lies a single base off, so this may be a read error. No conserved phenylalanine or tryptophan is present at the end of the CDR3, so a read error is the likely explanation. The rearrangement uses TRBV4-1 and TRBJ1-2; D remains unclear. V was trimmed by 6 bases and J by 0 bases, leaving 14 bases between them. The length of the CDR3 is 15 residues. The germline gives CDR1 MGHRA, CDR2 YSYEKL. Here the CDR3 DNA reads TGCGCCAGCAGAATACGGCAGGCCACTAACTATGGCTACACCTCC. Its translation: CASRIRQATNYGYTS.

This clonotype showed up just a few times. This chain connects TRBV24-1 to TRBJ2-1; 8 bases line up with TRBD1. The V and J ends lost 7 bases and 5 bases, in that order; junction bases with no gene match: 6. The CDR3 is 14 amino acids. The germline V gene encodes CDR1 KGHDR and CDR2 SFDVKD. CDR3 sequence: CATRQGENNNEQFF. The CDR3 coding sequence is TGTGCCACCAGACAGGGGGAAAATAACAATGAGCAGTTCTTC.

This clonotype was detected a few times. The rearrangement joins TRBV20-1 to TRBJ2-7; D remains ambiguous. Trimming took off 0 bases at V and 2 bases at J, with 11 bases between the two ends. Germline loops: CDR1 DFQATT, CDR2 SNEGSKA (reference sequence). The CDR3 has 14 amino acids. CDR3 bases: TGCAGTGCTAGAGATCCGTATCCACCCTACGAGCAGTACTTC. Translating it yields CSARDPYPPYEQYF.

This clonotype has only a few counts. V is TRBV5-1 and J is TRBJ2-2; TRBD1 might be the D (5 bases). The V gene's germline CDR1 is SGHRS and CDR2 YFSETQ. CDR3 size: 17 residues. V shed 0 bases and J shed 3 bases, with 15 bases lying between them. The CDR3 DNA reads as TGCGCCAGCAGCTTGGGACTCCGACAGAAGTACACCGGGGAGCTGTTTTTT. Its translation: CASSLGLRQKYTGELFF.

This clonotype has ten or more counts. This sequence joins TRBV6-1 and TRBJ2-3, with D hard to call. Trimming left V 6 bases short and J 0 bases short, with 16 bases between. This CDR3 contains 16 residues. CDR1 and CDR2 (germline): MNHNS, SASEGT. This chain's CDR3 is CASRGMVARSTDTQYF. The CDR3 DNA follows: TGTGCCAGCAGGGGGATGGTGGCGCGGAGCACAGATACGCAGTATTTT.

This clonotype has a handful of counts. The V gene is TRBV7-6, the J gene TRBJ2-3; 13 bases agree with TRBD2. The CDR3 totals 16 residues. V lost 5 bases, J lost 6 bases, and 8 bases stayed unmatched. Per the germline V gene, CDR1 is SGHVS and CDR2 is FNYEAQ. CDR3 residues: CASSAGTSGMVDTQYF. The CDR3 coding sequence is TGTGCCAGCAGCGCCGGGACTAGCGGGATGGTGGATACGCAGTATTTT. The complete variable domain, with remaining parts taken from reference TRBV7-6 and TRBJ2-3, reads GAGVSQSPRYKVTKRGQDVALRCDPISGHVSLYWYRQALGQGPEFLTYFNYEAQQDKSGLPNDRFSAERPEGSISTLTIQRTEQRDSAMYRCASSAGTSGMVDTQYFGPGTRLTVL.

CDR3 DNA sequence: TGTGCCAGCAGCCTACACCCCGCAGGGGGCTGGACTGAAGCTTTCTTT. Protein sequence: CASSLHPAGGWTEAFF. The chain links TRBV13 to TRBJ1-1, with TRBD1 matching over 8 bases. The V segment lost 5 bases and the J segment 5 bases; nucleotides outside the gene matches: 13. CDR1 is PRHDT and CDR2 is FYEKMQ in the germline V gene (reference sequence). The CDR3 is 16 amino acids.

In its sample, this clonotype was seen many times. The CDR3 sequence is CASSLLPGLPIPETQYF. The CDR3, as DNA: TGTGCCAGCAGCCTACTGCCTGGACTACCAATTCCAGAGACCCAGTACTTC. The V call is TRBV7-9, the J call TRBJ2-5; a weak D match, TRBD2 (6 bases). Trimming removed 5 bases from V and 4 bases from J, with 23 bases in between. CDR3 size: 17 residues. From germline, CDR1 is SEHNR and CDR2 FQNEAQ (reference sequence). The full variable domain, rest sourced from reference TRBV7-9 and TRBJ2-5, is DTGVSQNPRHKITKRGQNVTFRCDPISEHNRLYWYRQTLGQGPEFLTYFQNEAQLEKSRLLSDRFSAERPKGSFSTLEIQRTEQGDSAMYLCASSLLPGLPIPETQYFGPGTRLLVL.

The chain is built from TRBV6-1 and TRBJ1-4; TRBD1 is a possible D gene (5 bases). The CDR3 extends over 13 amino acids. Trimming stripped 6 bases from V and 7 bases from J, with 12 bases between. Germline lookup yields CDR1 MNHNS and CDR2 SASEGT. CDR3 in DNA: TGTGCCAGCAGGGGGGGGACGGGTGAAAAACTGTTTTTT. This encodes CASRGGTGEKLFF.